These 28 T cell receptor beta chains came from one sample sequenced in a study of radiation and T cells in renal cell carcinoma. Time point defined: baseline pretreatment blood. Treatment of the sample: 15 Gy SBRT to primary tumor, nephrectomy 4 weeks later. Assay used: immunoSEQ multiplex PCR; TCRdb lists only in-frame clones, some missing. This sample carries 130,000 to 150,000 clones, 70% to 90% of them seen once, and the ten largest clones take about 11%. Sequences were derived from blood, sampled from a patient whose treatment included radiotherapy and nephrectomy. These receptors were collected from a woman between 50 and 59 years old with renal cell carcinoma.

This clone was recorded once. The chain has TRBV25-1 and TRBJ1-2; 9 nucleotides align to TRBD1. This CDR3 contains 16 residues. CDR1 and CDR2 from the germline V gene are MGHDK and SYGVNS. Trimming cost V 7 bases and J 6 bases; bases outside gene matches: 15. The CDR3 DNA follows: TGTGCCAGCATGGGTGGGACAGGGATTTATATCGATGGCTACACCTTC. Amino acids: CASMGGTGIYIDGYTF.

The V gene is TRBV5-6, the J gene TRBJ1-6; TRBD1 might be the D (5 bases). This CDR3 is 13 amino acids long. V lost 4 bases, J lost 6 bases, and 8 bases lay in between. Germline V gives CDR1 SGHDT, CDR2 YYEEEE. DNA for the CDR3: TGTGCCAGCAGCCTCGGGGCTAATTCACCCCTCCACTTT. Translation gives CASSLGANSPLHF.

V usage is TRBV14 and J usage is TRBJ2-1, with a possible D match to TRBD2 (6 bases). Germline assignment: CDR1 SGHDN and CDR2 FVKESK. Trimming took 3 bases from V and 7 from J, leaving 16 bases between them. CDR3 length: 15 residues. The CDR3 DNA reads as TGTGCCAGCAGCCAGCCGGGACTGCTGGGGAATGAGCAGTTCTTC. Residues: CASSQPGLLGNEQFF.

The chain's CDR3 is CASSAGDGYTEAFF. The CDR3 nucleotides are TGTGCCAGCAGCGCAGGAGACGGATACACTGAAGCTTTCTTT. This chain links TRBV9 with TRBJ1-1; D not certain. Trimming removed 3 bases from V and 3 bases from J, with 12 bases in between. Germline V gene sequence: CDR1 SGDLS, CDR2 YYNGEE. This CDR3 region has 14 residues. Using reference TRBV9 and TRBJ1-1 for the parts outside the CDR3, the full variable domain is DSGVTQTPKHLITATGQRVTLRCSPRSGDLSVYWYQQSLDQGLQFLIQYYNGEERAKGNILERFSAQQFPDLHSELNLSSLELGDSALYFCASSAGDGYTEAFFGQGTRLTVV.

CDR3 nucleotides: TGCGCCAGCAGCCCCTCGGGGGGGACTAGCAATCAGCCCCAGCATTTT. Translating gives CASSPSGGTSNQPQHF. The J gene is TRBJ1-5, the V gene TRBV5-1; D possibly corresponds to TRBD1 (5 bases). Trimming pared 4 bases from V and 0 bases from J, leaving 14 bases between. CDR1 is SGHRS, CDR2 YFSETQ, per germline. This CDR3 spans 16 amino acids.

This clone was counted once. The chain links TRBV7-2 to TRBJ1-2, with a tentative D call TRBD1 (5 bases). The germline V and J ends were trimmed by 3 bases and 6 bases, with 17 bases remaining between them. The CDR3 loop spans 15 amino acids. Germline V CDR1 and CDR2: SGHTA, FQGNSA. As DNA, the CDR3 is TGTGCCAGCAGCTTGGGGCAGCAAGAAGGGGATGGCTACACCTTC. Translating it yields CASSLGQQEGDGYTF.

The CDR3 protein is CASSLGGNSYNEQFF. DNA for the CDR3: TGTGCCAGCAGCTTGGGCGGGAACAGTTACAATGAGCAGTTCTTC. V usage is TRBV5-4 and J usage is TRBJ2-1; a possible D gene is TRBD2 (6 bases). This CDR3 has 15 residues. V was shortened by 0 bases and J by 4 bases, with 11 bases between the two germline ends. CDR1 and CDR2 (germline): SGHNT, YYREEE (reference sequence).

The chain has TRBV5-1 and TRBJ2-2; 8 bases line up with TRBD2. With V trimmed by 4 bases and J by 1 base, 3 bases remained unmatched. Per germline, CDR1 SGHRS and CDR2 YFSETQ. This CDR3 region has 15 residues. The CDR3 loop is CASSPLAENTGELFF. The CDR3 region has the DNA TGCGCCAGCAGCCCACTAGCGGAGAACACCGGGGAGCTGTTTTTT.

The V call is TRBV7-2, the J call TRBJ1-2; D is uncertain. CDR3 size: 13 residues. Germline V gene lookup returns CDR1 SGHTA and CDR2 FQGNSA. V was trimmed by 3 bases and J by 5 bases, leaving 10 bases between them. Here the CDR3 DNA reads TGTGCCAGCAGCTTGGAACCAATTTATGGCTACACCTTC. Its translation is CASSLEPIYGYTF. Based on the CDR3 plus reference TRBV7-2 and TRBJ1-2, the full variable domain is GAGVSQSPSNKVTEKGKDVELRCDPISGHTALYWYRQSLGQGLEFLIYFQGNSAPDKSGLPSDRFSAERTGGSVSTLTIQRTQQEDSAVYLCASSLEPIYGYTFGSGTRLTVV.

The chain couples TRBV19 to TRBJ1-1; no clear D gene. Trimming removed 7 bases at V and 3 bases at J, with 12 bases between. Per germline, CDR1 LNHDA and CDR2 SQIVND (reference sequence). The CDR3 sequence is 13 residues long. Here the CDR3 DNA reads TGTGCCAGTACCCGAGGTCGGTACACTGAAGCTTTCTTT. Translation gives CASTRGRYTEAFF.

The J gene is TRBJ2-2, the V gene TRBV5-1, with TRBD2 matching 14 bases. CDR1 and CDR2 (germline): SGHRS, YFSETQ. V shed 4 bases and J 4 bases; nucleotides not matched to a gene: 6. The CDR3 contains 17 residues. The CDR3 reads CASSSGLAGGSTGELFF. DNA for the CDR3: TGCGCCAGCAGCAGCGGACTAGCGGGGGGTAGCACCGGGGAGCTGTTTTTT.

The J gene is TRBJ1-5, the V gene TRBV7-9; tentatively, D is TRBD1 (6 bases). The CDR3 spans 13 residues. Between the trimmed V and J ends, which lost 2 bases and 4 bases, there was a span of 6 bases. Per the germline V gene, CDR1 is SEHNR and CDR2 is FQNEAQ (reference sequence). CDR3 sequence reads: CASSLQGNQPQHF. CDR3 sequence (DNA): TGTGCCAGCAGCTTACAGGGGAATCAGCCCCAGCATTTT.

J is TRBJ2-5 and V is TRBV5-4; 10 bases match TRBD2. The germline V gene encodes CDR1 SGHNT and CDR2 YYREEE (reference sequence). The CDR3 spans 15 residues. Unmatched junction bases numbered 6, after V lost 3 bases and J lost 4 bases. The CDR3 loop is CASSSYGLAVETQYF. DNA for the CDR3: TGTGCCAGCAGCTCCTATGGACTAGCGGTAGAGACCCAGTACTTC.

The rearrangement joins TRBV7-9 to TRBJ2-1, with TRBD2 as a possible D gene (5 bases). Germline-derived CDR1 and CDR2 are SEHNR and FQNEAQ (reference sequence). The CDR3 has 16 amino acids. V was pared by 2 bases and J by 7 bases, with 18 bases between. In DNA form, the CDR3 reads TGTGCCAGCAGCTTAAGCCCCATTGGAGGTGGAAATGAGCAGTTCTTC. It encodes CASSLSPIGGGNEQFF.

CDR3 region: CATQGMGYGYTF. CDR3 bases: TGTGCCACCCAGGGGATGGGCTATGGCTACACCTTC. The rearrangement links TRBV19 to TRBJ1-2, with D perhaps matching TRBD1 (6 bases). From germline, CDR1 is LNHDA and CDR2 SQIVND (reference sequence). The CDR3 is 12 residues long. Trimming stripped 10 bases from V and 4 bases from J, with 13 bases between.

This chain uses TRBV12-5 with TRBJ1-1; TRBD1 might be the D (5 bases). CDR3 length: 15 residues. Trimming took off 7 bases at V and 5 bases at J, with 20 bases between the two ends. Looked up from germline, CDR1 is LGHNT and CDR2 is FRNRAP. The CDR3 sequence: CASALSYREGTEAFF. CDR3 DNA sequence: TGTGCTAGTGCCCTATCATATCGTGAGGGGACTGAAGCTTTCTTT.

This clone was detected only once. The V and J genes are TRBV6-6 and TRBJ1-2; D unclear. The CDR3 totals 14 residues. CDR1 is MNHNY and CDR2 is SVGAGI in the germline V gene (reference sequence). V was clipped by 2 bases and J by 6 bases, with 13 bases between them. The DNA of the CDR3 is TGTGCCAGCAGTTACAGGGAGGTGGAGAATGGCTACACCTTC. It is translated as CASSYREVENGYTF.

The chain carries TRBV5-4 and TRBJ2-6, with D perhaps matching TRBD2 (6 bases). CDR1 is SGHNT, CDR2 YYREEE, per germline (reference sequence). V was pared by 3 bases and J by 1 base, with 14 bases between. The CDR3 consists of 17 residues. CDR3 DNA sequence: TGTGCCAGCAGCTCGAGTATGGGGGGTTCTGGGGCCAACGTCCTGACTTTC. Translation gives CASSSSMGGSGANVLTF.

This CDR3 reads CASSPRWGDYGYTF. The DNA of the CDR3 is TGTGCCAGCAGCCCCAGATGGGGGGACTATGGCTACACCTTC. The V call is TRBV9, the J call TRBJ1-2, with D maybe TRBD1 (5 bases). V gave up 4 bases and J gave up 3 bases, with 13 bases separating them. Germline loops: CDR1 SGDLS, CDR2 YYNGEE. This CDR3 comprises 14 residues. Full variable domain (outside the CDR3, taken from reference TRBV9 and TRBJ1-2): DSGVTQTPKHLITATGQRVTLRCSPRSGDLSVYWYQQSLDQGLQFLIQYYNGEERAKGNILERFSAQQFPDLHSELNLSSLELGDSALYFCASSPRWGDYGYTFGSGTRLTVV.

This chain joins TRBV7-2 and TRBJ2-1, with D perhaps TRBD2 (7 bases). The CDR3 covers 15 residues. Germline CDR1 and CDR2: SGHTA and FQGNSA. V lost 5 bases and J 8 bases, leaving 19 bases between the germline ends. CDR3: CASSPQRGGADEQFF. For the CDR3, the DNA is TGTGCCAGCAGCCCTCAGAGGGGGGGGGCGGATGAGCAGTTCTTC.

The gene calls are TRBV19 and TRBJ2-2, with D possibly TRBD2 on 6 matching bases. This CDR3 has 15 residues. Trimming stripped 10 bases from V and 5 bases from J, with 20 bases between. The germline V gene has CDR1 LNHDA and CDR2 SQIVND (reference sequence). The CDR3 region has the DNA TGTGCCACATCCCGGAGGAGGGGAGGTACCGGGGAGCTGTTTTTT. Protein product: CATSRRRGGTGELFF.

The chain joins TRBV19 to TRBJ1-5; D is possibly TRBD1 (6 bases). The V and J ends lost 5 bases and 0 bases respectively, with 14 bases between them. The CDR3 length is 16 residues. Germline assignment: CDR1 LNHDA and CDR2 SQIVND (reference sequence). This chain's CDR3 is CASSSGAGRSNQPQHF. The CDR3, as DNA: TGTGCCAGTAGTTCAGGGGCAGGACGTAGCAATCAGCCCCAGCATTTT.

The chain has TRBV5-6 and TRBJ1-4; D is undetermined. CDR3 length: 12 residues. Germline V gives CDR1 SGHDT, CDR2 YYEEEE. The ends were cut back, 7 bases at V and 8 bases at J, with 12 bases in the middle. As DNA, the CDR3 is TGTGCCAGCCGCCCGGATCAGGAAAAACTGTTTTTT. The encoded protein is CASRPDQEKLFF.

The rearrangement links TRBV2 to TRBJ2-7; D gene unclear. Trimming left V 4 bases short and J 3 bases short, with 16 bases between. The germline V gene encodes CDR1 SNHLY and CDR2 FYNNEI. The CDR3 length is 15 residues. This CDR3 is CASSVAGSMGYEQYF. Here the CDR3 DNA reads TGTGCCAGCAGTGTGGCCGGGTCAATGGGCTACGAGCAGTACTTC.

This chain links TRBV7-9 with TRBJ1-1; no firm D call. V lost 2 bases and J 5 bases, leaving 6 bases between the germline ends. Germline assignment: CDR1 SEHNR and CDR2 FQNEAQ (reference sequence). The CDR3 runs to 12 residues. Here the CDR3 reads CASSLPGTEAFF. In DNA form, the CDR3 reads TGTGCCAGCAGCTTACCGGGGACTGAAGCTTTCTTT.

The chain combines TRBV5-1 with TRBJ1-2; 11 nucleotides match TRBD1. Germline trimming cut 4 bases from V and 5 bases from J; bases unmatched to any gene: 10. The CDR3 spans 16 residues. Germline assignment: CDR1 SGHRS and CDR2 YFSETQ. CDR3 nucleotides: TGCGCCAGCAGCCCGACGGGACAGGGGGACGTTTATGGCTACACCTTC. Translated: CASSPTGQGDVYGYTF.

This chain links TRBV6-6 with TRBJ1-3; D is uncertain. Per germline, CDR1 MNHNY and CDR2 SVGAGI (reference sequence). The germline V and J ends were trimmed by 10 bases and 2 bases, with 15 bases remaining between them. The CDR3 contains 14 residues. CDR3 nucleotide sequence: TGTGCCACCAGCGGTCCCCAAACTGGAAACACCATATATTTT. Translating it yields CATSGPQTGNTIYF.

This rearrangement joins TRBV9 to TRBJ2-1; D gene ambiguous. Germline V gene sequence: CDR1 SGDLS, CDR2 YYNGEE. Trimming removed 6 bases from V and 9 bases from J, with 19 bases in between. The CDR3 has 14 amino acids. The CDR3 sequence: CASNEDGQIGEQFF. CDR3 DNA sequence: TGTGCCAGCAACGAGGACGGGCAGATCGGTGAGCAGTTCTTC.